The clone carrying this TCR beta chain was counted a few times. The source of the sample is a study of human T cells and chemical hapten exposure. CDR1 is LGHDT and CDR2 is YNNKEL in the germline V gene (reference sequence). The CDR3 extends over 15 amino acids. V was pared by 5 bases and J by 6 bases, with 17 bases between. A single record per CDR3 protein comes from TCRdb applying MiXCR to the RACE reads. The sample has some 350,000 distinct CDR3 sequences; just under 6.5% are singletons. Time point in this sample: patch test 2, 6 weeks after DPC sensitization. This sample's treatment: therapeutic diphenylcyclopropenone sensitization with weekly scalp DPC.

The TCR originated in a woman between 18 and 29 years old with alopecia areata. Some clones in this sample may be carry-over from other donors' samples. The material sequenced was whole blood, taken in connection with sensitization to the hapten diphenylcyclopropenone (DPC). This chain uses TRBV3-1 with TRBJ1-5; D remains ambiguous. The CDR3 loop reads CASSKSSGWVQPQHF. The CDR3 nucleotides read TGTGCCAGCAGCAAAAGTAGTGGCTGGGTTCAGCCCCAGCATTTT.